These 17 T cell receptor beta chains were all obtained from the same sample, sequenced in a study of OX40 agonist ivuxolimab in advanced cancers. Sequenced by immunoSEQ multiplex PCR; TCRdb stores in-frame clones only, minus some. The sample has 75,000 to 100,000 clones; approximately 84% are singletons. Sequences were derived from CD4+ or CD8+ T cells sorted from blood, sampled in a trial of the OX40 agonist ivuxolimab. The receptor set was obtained from an adult with an advanced solid tumor such as melanoma, head and neck, liver or kidney cancer.

The rearrangement joins TRBV6-5 to TRBJ2-7, with D maybe TRBD1 (6 bases). V lost 0 bases, J lost 3 bases, and 9 bases lay in between. The CDR3 has 14 residues. The germline gives CDR1 MNHEY, CDR2 SVGAGI. The CDR3 DNA is TGTGCCAGCAGTTACTCGTCCAGGGGCTACGAGCAGTACTTC. Amino acids: CASSYSSRGYEQYF.

The chain uses TRBV11-1 and TRBJ2-7; tentative D call: TRBD2 (5 bases). This CDR3 region has 15 residues. Germline V CDR1 and CDR2: SGHAT, FQDESV (reference sequence). Trimming removed 5 bases from V and 0 bases from J, with 14 bases in between. The CDR3 coding sequence is TGTGCCAGCAGCCCAAAAAGCGGAAACTCCTACGAGCAGTACTTC. Its protein product is CASSPKSGNSYEQYF.

This rearrangement joins TRBV6-6 to TRBJ2-7; D might be TRBD1 (6 bases). The CDR3 has 14 residues. The germline CDR1 and CDR2 sequences are MNHNY and SVGAGI (reference sequence). V lost 7 bases to trimming and J lost 2 bases, with 15 bases between them. The CDR3 protein is CASTGDRFPYEQYF. As DNA, the CDR3 is TGTGCCAGCACCGGAGACAGGTTCCCCTACGAGCAGTACTTC.

V is TRBV27 and J is TRBJ2-3; no firm D call. CDR1 MNHEY and CDR2 SMNVEV come from the germline V gene (reference sequence). The CDR3 sequence is 13 residues long. V was cut by 2 bases and J by 2 bases, with 5 bases left in between. The CDR3, as DNA: TGTGCCAGCAGTTTAGGCCTCACAGATACGCAGTATTTT. As protein: CASSLGLTDTQYF.

The chain employs TRBV5-5 and TRBJ1-2; D is undetermined. The CDR3 runs to 13 residues. The germline V gene has CDR1 SGHKS and CDR2 YYEKEE (reference sequence). V was pared by 0 bases and J by 8 bases, with 11 bases between. CDR3 residues: CASSLGEGRGYTF. The CDR3, as DNA: TGTGCCAGCAGCTTGGGGGAAGGGCGAGGCTACACCTTC.

The CDR3: CAWSPDSEGFVQFF. CDR3 sequence (DNA): TGTGCCTGGAGCCCGGACAGCGAAGGGTTCGTGCAGTTCTTC. The chain links TRBV30 to TRBJ2-1; a weak D match, TRBD1 (6 bases). The V end lost 3 bases, the J end lost 12 bases, and 21 bases lay between the germline ends. In germline, CDR1 is GTSNPN, CDR2 SVGIG (reference sequence). This CDR3 region has 14 residues.

The V and J genes are TRBV7-3 and TRBJ1-1; D is perhaps TRBD1 (5 bases). V lost 1 base, J lost 2 bases, and 11 bases lay in between. The germline V gene encodes CDR1 SGHTA and CDR2 FQGTGA. This CDR3 is built from 15 residues. The CDR3 sequence: CASSLNTGRNTEAFF. In DNA form, the CDR3 reads TGTGCCAGCAGCTTAAATACAGGAAGAAACACTGAAGCTTTCTTT.

This chain joins TRBV29-1 and TRBJ2-1, with 9 nucleotides matching TRBD2. Germline V lookup: CDR1 SQVTM, CDR2 ANQGSEA. The CDR3 is made up of 13 amino acids. With 0 bases clipped from V and 9 bases from J, the junction kept 3 bases outside the gene matches. CDR3 amino acids: CSVEEAGGGEQFF. CDR3 DNA: TGCAGCGTTGAAGAAGCGGGAGGTGGTGAGCAGTTCTTC.

The chain couples TRBV7-3 to TRBJ2-1; the match to TRBD2 covers 12 bases. The length of the CDR3 is 15 residues. Germline assignment: CDR1 SGHTA and CDR2 FQGTGA. The V and J ends lost 5 bases and 4 bases, in that order; junction bases with no gene match: 3. The DNA of the CDR3 is TGTGCCAGCAGCATGACTAGCGGGAGTTACAATGAGCAGTTCTTC. Protein sequence: CASSMTSGSYNEQFF.

The chain uses TRBV9 and TRBJ2-1; no firm D call. Between the trimmed V and J ends, which lost 0 bases and 6 bases, there was a span of 10 bases. The CDR3 extends over 14 amino acids. Germline loops: CDR1 SGDLS, CDR2 YYNGEE. The CDR3 spells CASSVGTTANEQFF. As DNA, the CDR3 is TGTGCCAGCAGCGTAGGGACCACGGCCAATGAGCAGTTCTTC.

This clone was seen just once. In DNA form, the CDR3 reads TGTGCCAGTAGTATATCAGGAGCTGAGGAGACCCAGTACTTC. It is translated as CASSISGAEETQYF. The chain recombines TRBV19 with TRBJ2-5, with D uncertain. CDR3 length equals 14 residues. The V end lost 2 bases, the J end lost 5 bases, and 12 bases lay between the germline ends. CDR1 LNHDA and CDR2 SQIVND come from the germline V gene (reference sequence).

CDR3 sequence reads: CASSGGSGGRNEQYF. CDR3 bases: TGTGCCAGCAGTGGGGGTAGCGGAGGGAGGAACGAGCAGTACTTC. The chain has TRBV2 and TRBJ2-7, with D tentatively TRBD2 (6 bases). CDR1 and CDR2 (germline): SNHLY, FYNNEI. V was shortened by 4 bases and J by 5 bases, with 18 bases between the two germline ends. The CDR3 length is 15 residues.

The J gene is TRBJ2-5, the V gene TRBV7-3; 11 nucleotides agree with TRBD2. The CDR3 runs to 16 residues. V dropped 2 bases and J dropped 1; count of bases not matched to a gene: 3. Germline CDR1 and CDR2: SGHTA and FQGTGA. In DNA, the CDR3 is TGTGCCAGCAGCTTAGGGACTAGCGGAGTCCAAGAGACCCAGTACTTC. Translation gives CASSLGTSGVQETQYF.

V gene TRBV6-5 combines with J gene TRBJ1-1, with 8 bases fitting TRBD1. Looked up from germline, CDR1 is MNHEY and CDR2 is SVGAGI. With V trimmed by 5 bases and J by 4 bases, 6 bases remained unmatched. This CDR3 spans 14 amino acids. CDR3 sequence (DNA): TGTGCCAGCAGTGACAGGGGAGGGCCCACTGAAGCTTTCTTT. Protein sequence: CASSDRGGPTEAFF.

The chain joins TRBV2 to TRBJ2-5; D is unclear. Trimming removed 10 bases from V and 2 bases from J, with 14 bases in between. This CDR3 comprises 13 residues. Germline CDR1 SNHLY, CDR2 FYNNEI. In DNA, the CDR3 is TGTGCCATGACGACCGACCGGCAAGAGACCCAGTACTTC. Amino acid sequence: CAMTTDRQETQYF.

This chain joins TRBV28 and TRBJ1-2, with TRBD1 matching 10 bases. This CDR3 spans 14 amino acids. The V and J ends lost 7 bases and 8 bases, in that order; junction bases with no gene match: 10. Germline V gives CDR1 MDHEN, CDR2 SYDVKM. The CDR3 DNA sequence: TGTGCCAGCACCTGGGGGACAGGGGTGGGCGGCTACACCTTC. This sequence encodes CASTWGTGVGGYTF.

V gene TRBV7-2 combines with J gene TRBJ2-3; D may correspond to TRBD1 or TRBD2 (5 bases each). V was shortened by 2 bases and J by 0 bases, with 12 bases between the two germline ends. Germline-derived CDR1 and CDR2 are SGHTA and FQGNSA. CDR3 length: 16 amino acids. In DNA, the CDR3 is TGTGCCAGCAGCTTATGGGGGTTAGGGAGCACAGATACGCAGTATTTT. Protein: CASSLWGLGSTDTQYF.